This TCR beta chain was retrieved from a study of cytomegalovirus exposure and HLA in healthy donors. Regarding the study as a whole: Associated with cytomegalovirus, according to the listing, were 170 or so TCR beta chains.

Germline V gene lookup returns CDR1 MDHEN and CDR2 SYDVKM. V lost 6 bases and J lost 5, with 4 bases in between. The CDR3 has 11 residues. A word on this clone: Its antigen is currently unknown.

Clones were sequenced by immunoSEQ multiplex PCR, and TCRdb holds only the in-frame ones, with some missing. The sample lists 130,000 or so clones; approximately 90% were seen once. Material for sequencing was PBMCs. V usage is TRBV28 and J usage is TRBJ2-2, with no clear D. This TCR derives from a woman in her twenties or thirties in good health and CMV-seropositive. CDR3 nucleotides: TGTGCCAGCAGATATACCGGGGAGCTGTTTTTT. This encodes CASRYTGELFF.